One T cell receptor beta chain is described in this entry. The CDR3 has 14 amino acids. V was clipped by 5 bases and J by 2 bases, with 11 bases between them. The germline CDR1 and CDR2 sequences are LNHDA and SQIVND (reference sequence). A sample-barcoded 5' primer and a J-beta primer mix were used in a second PCR of roughly 7 to 11 cycles. MiXCR, run by TCRdb on the 5' RACE reads, gives a single entry per CDR3 protein. In the table there are about 800,000 distinct CDR3 sequences, roughly 64% of which are singletons. The data were obtained in a study of blood T cells in healthy people across ages. The sample taken for sequencing was blood. This receptor was obtained from a man aged 25 to 40 in good health. The V gene is TRBV19, the J gene TRBJ2-3; tentative D call: TRBD2 (5 bases). Here the CDR3 reads CASSGQRNTDTQYF. The CDR3 DNA reads as TGTGCCAGTAGTGGTCAGCGGAACACAGATACGCAGTATTTT. The variable domain in full, with the rest retrieved from reference TRBV19 and TRBJ2-3, is DGGITQSPKYLFRKEGQNVTLSCEQNLNHDAMYWYRQDPGQGLRLIYYSQIVNDFQKGDIAEGYSVSREKKESFPLTVTSAQKNPTAFYLCASSGQRNTDTQYFGPGTRLTVL.